Listed below are T cell receptor beta chains from one sample, sequenced in a study of CD8 T cells in Susac syndrome. TCRdb re-analysed the immunoSEQ multiplex PCR reads in MiXCR, keeping a single row per CDR3 protein. Of about 150,000 distinct CDR3 sequences in the sample, approximately 96% were seen once. Specimen: CD4+ T cells from PBMCs. Receptor source: a human donor with Susac syndrome. The CDR3 runs from the conserved cysteine through the conserved F or W. The order of the fields is D gene, V gene, J gene, clone size, CDR3 protein, CDR3 DNA. The D gene is left open where the match is weak. Rows may omit the clone size; those that give it use once, few, many or a size class.

D: NA; V: TRBV12-3/TRBV12-4; J: TRBJ1-1; size: NA; CDR3: CASSWGGAGTEAFF; DNA: TGTGCCAGCAGTTGGGGGGGCGCAGGCACTGAAGCTTTCTTT
D: NA; V: TRBV18; J: TRBJ1-6; size: NA; CDR3: CASSPRAGNNSPLHF; DNA: TGTGCCAGCTCACCACGGGCAGGGAATAATTCACCCCTCCACTTT
D: NA; V: TRBV19; J: TRBJ1-5; size: NA; CDR3: CASAIPGRQHF; DNA: TGTGCCAGTGCTATTCCCGGACGTCAGCATTTT
D: NA; V: TRBV18; J: TRBJ1-1; size: NA; CDR3: CASSPSGTEGEVAFF; DNA: TGTGCCAGCTCACCATCCGGGACGGAGGGCGAGGTGGCTTTCTTT
D: NA; V: TRBV15; J: TRBJ2-1; size: NA; CDR3: CATSRGTDNEQFF; DNA: TGTGCCACCAGCAGAGGAACCGACAATGAGCAGTTCTTC
D: TRBD1; V: TRBV29-1; J: TRBJ2-5; size: once; CDR3: CSVEKTGGASADQYF; DNA: TGCAGCGTTGAAAAGACAGGGGGCGCATCGGCGGACCAGTACTTC
D: NA; V: TRBV28; J: TRBJ2-3; size: NA; CDR3: CASRGGDTQYF; DNA: TGTGCCAGCAGGGGCGGAGATACGCAGTATTTT
D: NA; V: TRBV20-1; J: TRBJ2-7; size: NA; CDR3: CSAPTQGEQYF; DNA: TGCAGTGCCCCGACTCAGGGAGAGCAGTACTTC
D: TRBD2; V: TRBV23-1; J: TRBJ2-1; size: NA; CDR3: CASSPGLAGVPHNEQFF; DNA: TGCGCCAGCAGTCCAGGACTAGCGGGAGTCCCCCACAATGAGCAGTTCTTC
D: NA; V: TRBV7-9; J: TRBJ2-1; size: NA; CDR3: CASSLGTAAYNEQFF; DNA: TGTGCCAGCAGCTTGGGAACAGCCGCCTACAATGAGCAGTTCTTC
D: NA; V: TRBV12-3/TRBV12-4; J: TRBJ1-1; size: NA; CDR3: CALAPVENTEAFF; DNA: TGTGCCCTTGCGCCGGTTGAGAACACTGAAGCTTTCTTT
D: NA; V: TRBV20-1; J: TRBJ1-3; size: NA; CDR3: CSARPTGYSGNTIYF; DNA: TGCAGTGCCCGCCCTACAGGTTACTCTGGAAACACCATATATTTT
D: NA; V: TRBV28; J: TRBJ2-7; size: once; CDR3: CASSLAPPGRKIFYEQYF; DNA: TGTGCCAGCAGTTTAGCCCCTCCGGGACGTAAGATATTCTACGAGCAGTACTTC
D: TRBD2; V: TRBV2; J: TRBJ2-1; size: NA; CDR3: CASTRLAGGPGEQFF; DNA: TGTGCCAGCACAAGACTAGCGGGGGGGCCGGGTGAGCAGTTCTTC